The 32 T cell receptor beta chains given below trace back to one sample, sequenced in a study of preoperative IRX-2 immunotherapy in early breast cancer. Repertoires were generated with immunoSEQ multiplex PCR, while TCRdb's copy carries only in-frame clones and drops some. Among 34,000 or so clones listed, 75% to 90% were seen once. Treatment described: preoperative locoregional IRX-2 cytokine immunotherapy. Sequenced material: lymph node tissue, taken from a patient treated with IRX-2 immunotherapy. These TCRs come from a human donor with breast cancer.

V usage is TRBV4-1 and J usage is TRBJ1-5, with D perhaps TRBD1 (5 bases). The CDR3 has 16 amino acids. From germline, CDR1 is MGHRA and CDR2 YSYEKL. V lost 1 base to trimming and J lost 3 bases, with 13 bases between them. CDR3 DNA sequence: TGCGCCAGCAGCCAAGCCCCAGGGCCAACCAATCAGCCCCAGCATTTT. This codes for CASSQAPGPTNQPQHF.

V is TRBV30 and J is TRBJ2-7; D is possibly TRBD1 or TRBD2 (5 bases each). From germline, CDR1 is GTSNPN and CDR2 SVGIG (reference sequence). Trimming cost V 6 bases and J 2 bases, with 8 bases left between them. The CDR3 runs 11 residues. CDR3 nucleotide sequence: TGTGCCTGCGGGGCCACCTACGAGCAGTACTTC. Its translation: CACGATYEQYF.

This chain uses TRBV6-8 with TRBJ2-3, with 9 bases identical to TRBD1. The ends lost 6 bases at V and 3 bases at J; junction bases unmatched: 10. From germline, CDR1 is MNHGY and CDR2 SAAAGT. The length of the CDR3 is 16 residues. The chain's CDR3 is CASRPGTGMQTDTQYF. The CDR3 DNA follows: TGTGCCAGCAGACCCGGGACAGGGATGCAAACAGATACGCAGTATTTT.

V gene TRBV6-8 combines with J gene TRBJ1-3; D is unclear. The germline CDR1 and CDR2 sequences are MNHGY and SAAAGT. The CDR3 is made up of 12 amino acids. Trimming took 8 bases from V and 1 from J, leaving 6 bases between them. The CDR3 coding sequence is TGTGCCAGCGGGAATTCTGGAAACACCATATATTTT. Its protein is CASGNSGNTIYF.

This chain links TRBV28 with TRBJ2-2; a possible D gene is TRBD1 (6 bases). V lost 7 bases to trimming and J lost 4 bases, with 16 bases between them. CDR3 length equals 15 residues. Per the germline V gene, CDR1 is MDHEN and CDR2 is SYDVKM. CDR3 bases: TGTGCCAGCAACACCAGGACAGTTAGCACCGGGGAGCTGTTTTTT. Translating gives CASNTRTVSTGELFF.

The chain links TRBV29-1 to TRBJ2-2, with D unresolved. The CDR3 is 14 residues long. Germline V CDR1 and CDR2: SQVTM, ANQGSEA. V was pared by 4 bases and J by 0 bases, with 9 bases between. This CDR3 is CSVGTATNTGELFF. DNA of the CDR3: TGCAGCGTTGGGACCGCTACGAACACCGGGGAGCTGTTTTTT.

The V and J genes are TRBV28 and TRBJ2-3, with D perhaps TRBD1 (6 bases). The ends were cut back, 6 bases at V and 0 bases at J, with 13 bases in the middle. Germline V gives CDR1 MDHEN, CDR2 SYDVKM. The CDR3 is made up of 15 amino acids. CDR3 loop: CASSFGQTSTDTQYF. DNA for the CDR3: TGTGCCAGCAGCTTTGGACAGACTAGCACAGATACGCAGTATTTT.

This clone appeared a single time. The CDR3 DNA sequence: TGTGCCAGCAGGGCATCCGGGAAACTCGGGGACTACACCTTC. Protein product: CASRASGKLGDYTF. The J gene is TRBJ1-2, the V gene TRBV6-8; no clear D. The CDR3 has 14 amino acids. The V end lost 6 bases, the J end lost 10 bases, and 21 bases lay between the germline ends. Per germline, CDR1 MNHGY and CDR2 SAAAGT.

This clone was found once. The V gene is TRBV15, the J gene TRBJ2-1, with TRBD2 matching 9 bases. V was pared by 3 bases and J by 0 bases, with 12 bases of the junction left unmatched. The germline V gene has CDR1 LNHNV and CDR2 YYDKDF (reference sequence). This CDR3 comprises 19 residues. The DNA of the CDR3 is TGTGCCACCAGCAGCCCTCGGACTAGCGTTAAAAGCTCCTACAATGAGCAGTTCTTC. Translation: CATSSPRTSVKSSYNEQFF.

This clone appeared a single time. The rearrangement uses TRBV2 and TRBJ2-3, with D unresolved. The CDR3 sequence is 13 residues long. Germline V gene sequence: CDR1 SNHLY, CDR2 FYNNEI. The V gene lost 7 bases and the J gene lost 1 base, with 9 bases spanning the gap. CDR3 sequence: CASTPQGTDTQYF. In DNA, the CDR3 is TGTGCCAGCACGCCGCAGGGCACAGATACGCAGTATTTT.

The rearrangement joins TRBV15 to TRBJ2-3, with no clear D. V gave up 4 bases and J gave up 6 bases, with 14 bases separating them. Looked up from germline, CDR1 is LNHNV and CDR2 is YYDKDF (reference sequence). This CDR3 has 14 residues. The CDR3 is CATSTRTTGDTQYF. CDR3 in DNA: TGTGCCACCAGCACACGGACCACTGGGGATACGCAGTATTTT.

V usage is TRBV5-1 and J usage is TRBJ2-1, with 7 bases fitting TRBD2. V shed 4 bases, J shed 0 bases, and the junction held 10 bases outside the gene matches. CDR3 length: 17 residues. Germline loops: CDR1 SGHRS, CDR2 YFSETQ. CDR3 in amino acids: CASSQDPPSGSYNEQFF. The CDR3 nucleotides are TGCGCCAGCAGCCAAGATCCCCCTAGCGGCTCCTACAATGAGCAGTTCTTC.

The rearrangement joins TRBV6-8 to TRBJ2-1; a possible D gene is TRBD2 (5 bases). CDR1 and CDR2 from the germline V gene are MNHGY and SAAAGT. The CDR3 consists of 13 residues. Trimming pared 2 bases from V and 7 bases from J, leaving 9 bases between. CDR3 loop: CASSYELGNEQFF. CDR3 sequence (DNA): TGTGCCAGCAGTTACGAACTAGGAAATGAGCAGTTCTTC.

The chain combines TRBV6-8 with TRBJ1-5; D gene ambiguous. The CDR3 is 15 amino acids. Germline V gene data show CDR1 as MNHGY and CDR2 as SAAAGT. Between the trimmed V and J ends, which lost 2 bases and 2 bases, there was a span of 10 bases. CDR3 residues: CASSYEGFGNQPQHF. In nucleotides, the CDR3 is TGTGCCAGCAGTTACGAGGGATTTGGCAATCAGCCCCAGCATTTT.

This rearrangement joins TRBV28 to TRBJ2-2, with 8 bases aligning to TRBD2. The trim removed 6 bases at V and 5 bases at J, leaving 5 bases unmatched. This CDR3 is 14 amino acids long. Germline V gene lookup returns CDR1 MDHEN and CDR2 SYDVKM. DNA for the CDR3: TGTGCCAGCAGCCAGCGGGAGCGGACCGGGGAGCTGTTTTTT. Amino acids: CASSQRERTGELFF.

This clone showed up just once. CDR3 nucleotide sequence: TGCAGCGTTGAAGACCCCTTCTATGGCTACACCTTC. Its protein is CSVEDPFYGYTF. The chain carries TRBV29-1 and TRBJ1-2; D remains ambiguous. Trimming stripped 0 bases from V and 4 bases from J, with 6 bases between. This CDR3 comprises 12 residues. Germline assignment: CDR1 SQVTM and CDR2 ANQGSEA. The full variable domain, completed using reference TRBV29-1 and TRBJ1-2, is SAVISQKPSRDICQRGTSLTIQCQVDSQVTMMFWYRQQPGQSLTLIATANQGSEATYESGFVIDKFPISRPNLTFSTLTVSNMSPEDSSIYLCSVEDPFYGYTFGSGTRLTVV.

Concerning this clone itself: One junction end does not reproduce the germline sequence, and a read error may be involved. The rearrangement links TRBV27 to TRBJ2-3, with 10 positions matching TRBD2. The CDR3 is made up of 16 amino acids. The germline V gene encodes CDR1 MNHEY and CDR2 SMNVEV (reference sequence). The CDR3 DNA follows: TGTGCCACCAGTGACAACCTAGCGGGAGACACAGATACGCAGTATTTT. It specifies CATSDNLAGDTDTQYF.

This chain connects TRBV5-1 to TRBJ1-1, with a possible D match to TRBD1 (6 bases). V lost 2 bases, J lost 1 base, and 18 bases lay in between. This CDR3 contains 17 residues. CDR1 is SGHRS and CDR2 is YFSETQ in the germline V gene. The DNA of the CDR3 is TGCGCCAGCAGCTTCAATGGGAGACTGGGGGCGAACACTGAAGCTTTCTTT. Translated, it gives CASSFNGRLGANTEAFF.

The chain has TRBV28 and TRBJ2-1; 10 positions match TRBD2. After removal of 8 bases from V and 0 bases from J, the junction contained 7 bases not matched to a gene. Germline V lookup: CDR1 MDHEN, CDR2 SYDVKM. This CDR3 is 16 amino acids long. The CDR3 loop is CASPPSGGSSYNEQFF. In DNA, the CDR3 is TGTGCCAGCCCTCCTAGCGGGGGAAGCTCCTACAATGAGCAGTTCTTC.

This clone has only one observation. The chain combines TRBV19 with TRBJ1-3; 10 nucleotides agree with TRBD1. Germline trimming cut 7 bases from V and 2 bases from J; bases unmatched to any gene: 8. There are 16 residues in the CDR3. Germline loops: CDR1 LNHDA, CDR2 SQIVND (reference sequence). The CDR3 nucleotides are TGTGCCAGTACCCCAAGGGGACAGGGGACTGGAAACACCATATATTTT. Translated: CASTPRGQGTGNTIYF.

As DNA, the CDR3 is TGTGCCACCGAGGCGGCCCACAGTGGCTACACCTTC. This encodes CATEAAHSGYTF. The chain uses TRBV25-1 and TRBJ1-2; D uncertain. The V gene lost 10 bases and the J gene lost 7 bases, with 16 bases spanning the gap. The CDR3 runs 12 residues. The germline V gene has CDR1 MGHDK and CDR2 SYGVNS.

The chain combines TRBV5-1 with TRBJ2-1, with TRBD2 identical over 9 bases. J gave up 0 bases and V 2 bases, and 0 bases lay outside the gene matches. The CDR3 is 15 residues long. Germline V CDR1 and CDR2: SGHRS, YFSETQ. The CDR3: CASSLLAGSYNEQFF. CDR3 bases: TGCGCCAGCAGCTTACTAGCGGGCTCCTACAATGAGCAGTTCTTC.

Written as DNA, the CDR3 is TGTGCCAGTAAGGAGGCGCAGTCTCGTGGCGGCTACACCTTC. Translation: CASKEAQSRGGYTF. This rearrangement joins TRBV19 to TRBJ1-2; D gene ambiguous. The germline V and J ends were trimmed by 7 bases and 8 bases, with 20 bases remaining between them. Germline V gene lookup returns CDR1 LNHDA and CDR2 SQIVND (reference sequence). There are 14 residues in the CDR3. The full variable domain, completed using reference TRBV19 and TRBJ1-2, is DGGITQSPKYLFRKEGQNVTLSCEQNLNHDAMYWYRQDPGQGLRLIYYSQIVNDFQKGDIAEGYSVSREKKESFPLTVTSAQKNPTAFYLCASKEAQSRGGYTFGSGTRLTVV.

This clone was observed once. The V call is TRBV28, the J call TRBJ1-4, with 7 bases fitting TRBD1. This CDR3 has 14 amino acids. Germline CDR1 and CDR2: MDHEN and SYDVKM. V shed 5 bases and J 2 bases; nucleotides not matched to a gene: 2. CDR3 DNA: TGTGCCAGCAGTAAACAGGGGACTAATGAAAAACTGTTTTTT. Translating gives CASSKQGTNEKLFF.

This clone was seen more than once but under ten times. The rearrangement uses TRBV11-3 and TRBJ2-3; D is undetermined. Trimming removed 3 bases from V and 2 bases from J, with 9 bases in between. Germline V gene data show CDR1 as SGHNT and CDR2 as YENEEA. The CDR3 totals 14 residues. The CDR3 loop is CASSLGRATDTQYF. In DNA form, the CDR3 reads TGTGCCAGCAGCTTGGGTCGGGCCACAGATACGCAGTATTTT.

The rearrangement joins TRBV19 to TRBJ1-3; 7 nucleotides line up with TRBD1. This CDR3 has 15 amino acids. The germline gives CDR1 LNHDA, CDR2 SQIVND (reference sequence). V dropped 7 bases and J dropped 1; count of bases not matched to a gene: 7. The CDR3: CASTWDRESGNTIYF. In DNA form, the CDR3 reads TGTGCCAGTACTTGGGACAGAGAGTCTGGAAACACCATATATTTT. Looking up the rest from reference TRBV19 and TRBJ1-3 gives the full variable domain: DGGITQSPKYLFRKEGQNVTLSCEQNLNHDAMYWYRQDPGQGLRLIYYSQIVNDFQKGDIAEGYSVSREKKESFPLTVTSAQKNPTAFYLCASTWDRESGNTIYFGEGSWLTVV.

The chain links TRBV6-8 to TRBJ1-4; D possibly corresponds to TRBD1 (5 bases). The V gene lost 0 bases and the J gene lost 2 bases, with 16 bases spanning the gap. CDR1 and CDR2 from the germline V gene are MNHGY and SAAAGT. The CDR3 is 18 residues long. The CDR3 reads CASSYSAARGWTNEKLFF. The CDR3 DNA reads as TGTGCCAGCAGTTACTCTGCGGCAAGGGGTTGGACTAATGAAAAACTGTTTTTT.

The J gene is TRBJ2-3, the V gene TRBV29-1, with 8 bases that match TRBD2. V was clipped by 7 bases and J by 4 bases; unmatched bases: 7. CDR1 and CDR2 (germline): SQVTM, ANQGSEA. This CDR3 is 13 amino acids long. This CDR3 is CSAEKRGSDTQYF. The CDR3 nucleotides are TGCAGCGCCGAGAAGCGGGGGTCAGATACGCAGTATTTT.

The genes are TRBV18 and TRBJ2-2, with 7 bases that match TRBD1. The junction had 6 bases not matched to a gene; V was cut back by 5 bases and J by 3 bases. This CDR3 has 15 amino acids. Per germline, CDR1 KGHSH and CDR2 LQKENI. This CDR3 is CASSVDRPDTGELFF. The CDR3, as DNA: TGTGCCAGCTCAGTGGACAGGCCGGACACCGGGGAGCTGTTTTTT.

Here the CDR3 reads CASSLDTTTRRWNEQFF. As DNA, the CDR3 is TGCGCCAGCAGCTTAGATACCACTACAAGGCGGTGGAATGAGCAGTTCTTC. The chain recombines TRBV23-1 with TRBJ2-1; D remains unclear. TRBV23-1 is filed as an ORF, its function uncertain. The CDR3 contains 17 residues. Trimming removed 6 bases from V and 7 bases from J, with 25 bases in between.

The chain recombines TRBV29-1 with TRBJ2-1; 8 positions agree with TRBD2. CDR3 length: 13 residues. Germline trimming cut 4 bases from V and 3 bases from J; bases unmatched to any gene: 2. Looked up from germline, CDR1 is SQVTM and CDR2 is ANQGSEA. The CDR3 here is CSVVLAVYNEQFF. The DNA for the CDR3 is TGCAGCGTTGTACTAGCGGTCTACAATGAGCAGTTCTTC.

The chain recombines TRBV15 with TRBJ2-3; no reliable D call. Trimming removed 1 base from V and 0 bases from J, with 8 bases in between. This CDR3 has 15 residues. Germline V CDR1 and CDR2: LNHNV, YYDKDF (reference sequence). Here the CDR3 reads CATSRGLGSTDTQYF. CDR3 bases: TGTGCCACCAGCAGAGGCTTGGGCAGCACAGATACGCAGTATTTT.